Following are 2 T cell receptor beta chains from one sample sequenced in a study of T cells in Graves' hyperthyroidism and ophthalmopathy. Using RNA transcripts as the source, TCR beta CDR3 regions were amplified. The TCR CDR3 was amplified in a first-round RT-PCR using the HTBI primer set. Each CDR3 protein gets one entry after TCRdb re-called the multiplex PCR reads with MiXCR. The table has over 200,000 distinct CDR3 sequences, approximately 14% seen once; the top ten hold about an eighth. The sample comprised blood. All receptors derive from a woman aged 40 to 55 with Graves' hyperthyroidism that later progressed to Graves' ophthalmopathy.

This clonotype was counted many times. The V and J genes are TRBV12-3 or TRBV12-4 and TRBJ2-7, with D perhaps matching TRBD1 or TRBD2 (5 bases each). CDR3 length equals 14 residues. The ends were cut back, 6 bases at V and 6 bases at J, with 18 bases in the middle. The CDR3: CASSRRNSQGEQYF. DNA of the CDR3: TGTGCCAGCAGCCGGAGGAACTCTCAGGGCGAGCAGTACTTC.

This clonotype occurred many times. The gene calls are TRBV11-2 and TRBJ2-4; 7 bases align to TRBD2. The germline V gene encodes CDR1 SGHAT and CDR2 FQNNGV. V trimming: 1 base; J trimming: 0 bases; junction bases outside the gene matches: 15. The CDR3 runs 20 residues. CDR3 loop: CASSLGWVLAPGIAKNIQYF. The DNA of the CDR3 is TGTGCCAGCAGCTTAGGGTGGGTACTAGCGCCCGGAATAGCCAAAAACATTCAGTACTTC. The complete variable domain, with remaining parts taken from reference TRBV11-2 and TRBJ2-4, reads EAGVAQSPRYKIIEKRQSVAFWCNPISGHATLYWYQQILGQGPKLLIQFQNNGVVDDSQLPKDRFSAERLKGVDSTLKIQPAKLEDSAVYLCASSLGWVLAPGIAKNIQYFGAGTRLSVL.